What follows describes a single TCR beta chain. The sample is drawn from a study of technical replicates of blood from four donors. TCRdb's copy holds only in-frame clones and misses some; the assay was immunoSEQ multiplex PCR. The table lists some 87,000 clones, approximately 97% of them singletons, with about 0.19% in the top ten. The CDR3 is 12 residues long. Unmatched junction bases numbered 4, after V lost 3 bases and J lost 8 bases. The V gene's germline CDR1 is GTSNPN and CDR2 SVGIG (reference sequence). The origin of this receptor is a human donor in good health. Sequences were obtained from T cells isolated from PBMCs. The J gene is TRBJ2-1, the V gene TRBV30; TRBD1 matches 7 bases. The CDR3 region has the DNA TGTGCCTGGAGGGGGACAGAAGATGAGCAGTTCTTC. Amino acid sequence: CAWRGTEDEQFF.